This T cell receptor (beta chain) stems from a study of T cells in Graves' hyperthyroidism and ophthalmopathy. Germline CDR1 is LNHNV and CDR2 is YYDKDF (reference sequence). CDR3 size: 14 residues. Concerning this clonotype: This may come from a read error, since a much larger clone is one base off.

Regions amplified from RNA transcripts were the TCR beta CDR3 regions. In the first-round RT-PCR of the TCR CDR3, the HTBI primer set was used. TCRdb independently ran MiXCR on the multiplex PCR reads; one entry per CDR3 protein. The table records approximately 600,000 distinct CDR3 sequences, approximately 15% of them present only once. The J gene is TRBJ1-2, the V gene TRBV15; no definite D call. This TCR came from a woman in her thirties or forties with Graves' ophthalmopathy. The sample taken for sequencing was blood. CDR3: CVTSRGQEPYGYTF. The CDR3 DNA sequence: TGTGTCACCAGCAGAGGTCAGGAGCCATATGGCTACACCTTC.